This section outlines one TCR beta chain sequence together with its context. Authors' data handling: Estimated nucleated cell counts came from reference gene primer amplification. The repertoire was sequenced with immunoSEQ multiplex PCR; TCRdb's copy has only in-frame clones and lacks some. V, J and clone size derive from that table, while D and trimming were established from the DNA sequence. The repertoire holds around 160,000 clones, with around four fifths as singletons. These data come from a study of blood T cell repertoires in COVID-19. Study as a whole: Italy, Spain and the United States were the sources of the convalescent and acute COVID-19 samples. T cells, B-cell-depleted T cells, or PBMCs provided the cDNA or gDNA that served as material.

V lost 1 base to trimming and J lost 4 bases, with 11 bases between them. This CDR3 has 14 residues. Germline assignment: CDR1 LGHNA and CDR2 YSLEER. Sequences were obtained from peripheral blood. This receptor was identified in a human donor in a cohort sampled during active COVID-19. The V call is TRBV4-3, the J call TRBJ2-7; D is unclear. CDR3: CASSQVRHGYEQYF. The CDR3 DNA sequence: TGCGCCAGCAGCCAAGTACGACATGGATACGAGCAGTACTTC.